The entry that follows covers one T cell receptor beta chain sequence. The sample comes from a study of technical replicates of blood from a handful of donors. Per the germline V gene, CDR1 is LNHDA and CDR2 is SQIVND (reference sequence). The length of the CDR3 is 16 residues. Losses at the gene ends were 0 bases for V and 7 bases for J; bases not matched to a gene: 8. The assay was immunoSEQ multiplex PCR, and TCRdb's table has in-frame clones only and misses some. The sample records roughly 80,000 clones, less than 95% being singletons. The source of this sequence is a human donor in good health. The chain carries TRBV19 and TRBJ1-5; TRBD1 matches 8 bases. Sequenced input: T cells isolated from PBMCs. The CDR3 coding sequence is TGTGCCAGTAGTATAGATACACCCCGACAGGGGCAGCCCCAGCATTTT. Protein product: CASSIDTPRQGQPQHF.